This is a list of T cell receptor beta chains from one sample in a study of cytomegalovirus exposure and HLA in healthy donors. Sequencing was performed with immunoSEQ multiplex PCR; in TCRdb, only in-frame clones are kept and a portion is missing. The table includes 150,000 to 200,000 clones, around 78% detected once. Source material: PBMCs. The receptors come from a woman under 40 in good health and CMV-seropositive. Both conserved end residues are part of each CDR3. The D gene is left open where the match is weak. A clone size is listed for some rows: how often the clone was seen (once, few, many), or a class if it is expanded.

.	TRBD1	TRBV5-3	TRBJ1-5	TGTGCCAGAAGCTGGACAGGAGGGCAAGGGTCCCAGCATTTT	CARSWTGGQGSQHF
.	TRBD2	TRBV6-5	TRBJ2-3	TGTGCCAGCAGTTCCTTCCCGAGCGGGACTGCAGATACGCAGTATTTT	CASSSFPSGTADTQYF
.	.	TRBV28	TRBJ2-7	TGTGCCAGCAGTTTAAATCCCGGACAGAACTCCTACGAGCAGTACTTC	CASSLNPGQNSYEQYF
.	.	TRBV6-1	TRBJ1-5	TGTGCCAGCACCCCCTTCCAGTATAGCAATCAGCCCCAGCATTTT	CASTPFQYSNQPQHF
few	TRBD2	TRBV4-1	TRBJ2-7	TGCGCCAGCAGCCAAGATGGGGCTAGCGGTGCGGGGCAGTACTTC	CASSQDGASGAGQYF
.	TRBD2	TRBV2	TRBJ2-7	TGTGCCAGCAGTCAACTAGCGGGGTTGTACGAGCAGTACTTC	CASSQLAGLYEQYF
.	TRBD1	TRBV11-2	TRBJ2-7	TGTGCCAGCAGCTTAGAGGCTAGGACAGGGGTCTACTACGAGCAGTACTTC	CASSLEARTGVYYEQYF
few	TRBD1	TRBV7-9	TRBJ2-7	TGTGCCAGCAGCCACCGGGACAGCTCCTACGAGCAGTACTTC	CASSHRDSSYEQYF
.	TRBD1	TRBV12-5	TRBJ1-3	TGTGCTAGTGGTTTCACTGGGACAGGGGCCTCCCCTGGAAACACCATATATTTT	CASGFTGTGASPGNTIYF
few	TRBD1	TRBV5-1	TRBJ2-7	TGCGCCAGCAGCTCTCTCCGGGACAGGGGACTCGAGCAGTACTTC	CASSSLRDRGLEQYF
.	.	TRBV19	TRBJ2-3	TGTGCCAGCATGGGAGTCGATACGCAGTATTTT	CASMGVDTQYF
.	TRBD1	TRBV7-9	TRBJ1-1	TGTGCCAGCAGCCCGATATGGACAGGACTGAACACTGAAGCTTTCTTT	CASSPIWTGLNTEAFF
.	TRBD1	TRBV27	TRBJ2-2	TGTGCCAGCAGTTTCCAAATCAGGGGGTGGAGCACCGGGGAGCTGTTTTTT	CASSFQIRGWSTGELFF
.	TRBD1	TRBV5-1	TRBJ1-6	TGCGCCAGCAGCAACGGGACAGCGGCTTATTCACCCCTCCACTTT	CASSNGTAAYSPLHF
.	TRBD1	TRBV4-2	TRBJ1-1	TGTGCCAGCAGCCCTAGGGACAGGGAGGCTGAAGCTTTCTTT	CASSPRDREAEAFF
.	TRBD1	TRBV5-4	TRBJ2-2	TGTGCCAGCAGCTCCGGGACAGAGCACACCGGGGAGCTGTTTTTT	CASSSGTEHTGELFF
.	.	TRBV4-1	TRBJ2-7	TGCGCCAGCAGCCTTTCAGGTGCCCGGTACGAGCAGTACTTC	CASSLSGARYEQYF
many	.	TRBV18	TRBJ2-7	TGTGCCAGCTCCACAGCTCTGCAGGGCGAGCAGTACTTC	CASSTALQGEQYF
.	.	TRBV19	TRBJ2-3	TGTGCCAGTAGTATAGATAGTCCAGATACGCAGTATTTT	CASSIDSPDTQYF
once	.	TRBV5-1	TRBJ2-5	TGCGCCAGCAGCTTGGCCAGGATGGAGACCCAGTACTTC	CASSLARMETQYF
.	.	TRBV14	TRBJ2-7	TGTGCCAGCAGCCCCTCGGTGCTCTCCTACGAGCAGTACTTC	CASSPSVLSYEQYF
.	.	TRBV30	TRBJ1-1	TGTGCCTGGGGGCGGGACACTGAAGCTTTCTTT	CAWGRDTEAFF
.	TRBD1	TRBV29-1	TRBJ2-7	TGCAGCGTCCCCCGGGACAGGGTAACCTACGAGCAGTACTTC	CSVPRDRVTYEQYF
.	TRBD2	TRBV14	TRBJ2-7	TGTGCCAGCAGCCCGCTAGCGGGAGGGGGTGAGCAGTACTTC	CASSPLAGGGEQYF
.	.	TRBV6-5	TRBJ2-7	TGTGCCAGTGAGGGTCGGGCCTCCTACGAGCAGTACTTC	CASEGRASYEQYF
.	TRBD2	TRBV4-1	TRBJ2-1	TGCGCCAGCAGCCAAGATAGGGGCGGTGGGCTAGCGGGTCAATACAATGAGCAGTTCTTC	CASSQDRGGGLAGQYNEQFF
.	TRBD1	TRBV5-6	TRBJ1-4	TGTGCCAGCAGCTTGGGCAGGACAGGGTTTAATGAAAAACTGTTTTTT	CASSLGRTGFNEKLFF
.	.	TRBV7-2	TRBJ2-5	TGTGCCAGCAGCTACAGCAGACAAGAGACCCAGTACTTC	CASSYSRQETQYF
.	.	TRBV5-6	TRBJ2-1	TGTGCCAGCAGCTTATGGAGGTCCCCCTACAATGAGCAGTTCTTC	CASSLWRSPYNEQFF
.	.	TRBV7-2	TRBJ2-2	TGTGCCAGCAGCTTAGGCTCGACTCGGACCGGGGAGCTGTTTTTT	CASSLGSTRTGELFF
.	.	TRBV6-5	TRBJ1-6	TGTGCCAGCAGTCCCCAGGGCTGGGGTAATTCACCCCTCCACTTT	CASSPQGWGNSPLHF
.	.	TRBV5-4	TRBJ1-1	TGTGCCAGCAGCCTTGACCGGGGATCGAACACTGAAGCTTTCTTT	CASSLDRGSNTEAFF
.	TRBD1	TRBV28	TRBJ1-1	TGTGCCAGCAGTTTTGGCCCGGCCAGGGGGCGGACTGAAGCTTTCTTT	CASSFGPARGRTEAFF
.	.	TRBV5-6	TRBJ2-1	TGTGCCAGCAGCGCGGTCGGTCACAATGAGCAGTTCTTC	CASSAVGHNEQFF
.	.	TRBV29-1	TRBJ2-7	TGCAGCGTGGGCGAGGGTGGGTACGAGCAGTACTTC	CSVGEGGYEQYF
.	.	TRBV28	TRBJ1-3	TGTGCCAGCAGTTTAAGCTGGAGGGGAAACACCATATATTTT	CASSLSWRGNTIYF
.	TRBD2	TRBV27	TRBJ2-7	TGTGCCAGCAGGGAATGGCGGGAGGGCAGTACCTACGAGCAGTACTTC	CASREWREGSTYEQYF
.	.	TRBV18	TRBJ2-6	TGTGCCAGCTCACCCCGGGACTCTGGGGCCAACGTCCTGACTTTC	CASSPRDSGANVLTF
.	TRBD1	TRBV5-1	TRBJ1-3	TGCGCCAGCAGCTTGGGAACAGGGGCAGGAAACACCATATATTTT	CASSLGTGAGNTIYF
.	TRBD1	TRBV28	TRBJ2-5	TGTGCCAGCAGTCCTCAGGGGGCGGGGAGGGAGACCCAGTACTTC	CASSPQGAGRETQYF
.	TRBD2	TRBV5-1	TRBJ2-1	TGCGCCAGCAGCTCGGGACTAGCGCCCTACAATGAGCAGTTCTTC	CASSSGLAPYNEQFF
.	.	TRBV7-2	TRBJ2-7	TGTGCCAGCAGCTTAGCCGGCACAGGTTCTTTTAAGTCCTACGAGCAGTACTTC	CASSLAGTGSFKSYEQYF
few	TRBD2	TRBV7-2	TRBJ2-1	TGTGCCAGCAGCTACCCCCCGGGGCTAGCGGGGCACAATGAGCAGTTCTTC	CASSYPPGLAGHNEQFF
few	TRBD1	TRBV19	TRBJ1-1	TGTGCCAGTAGTATGGGGCAGGGGGATGAAGCTTTCTTT	CASSMGQGDEAFF
.	.	TRBV19	TRBJ1-5	TGTGCCAGTAGTATTATAGGGGTCGGAAGACAGCCCCAGCATTTT	CASSIIGVGRQPQHF
.	TRBD2	TRBV5-1	TRBJ2-7	TGCGCCAGCAGTAGGGCTAGCGGGAGGGCCTACGAGCAGTACTTC	CASSRASGRAYEQYF
.	.	TRBV6-1	TRBJ1-3	TGTGCCAGCAGTGACAGGACTTACTCTGGAAACACCATATATTTT	CASSDRTYSGNTIYF
.	.	TRBV29-1	TRBJ1-5	TGCAGGTCCCTCAGGGGTTGCAATCAGCCCCAGCATTTT	CRSLRGCNQPQHF
few	TRBD2	TRBV6-4	TRBJ2-4	TGTGCCAGCAGTGAGATAGCGGGAGGGCCGGACATTCAGTACTTC	CASSEIAGGPDIQYF
.	.	TRBV4-1	TRBJ1-2	TGCGCCAGCAGCCTGACTTTACGTGGGGCGATCTATGGCTACACCTTC	CASSLTLRGAIYGYTF
.	.	TRBV5-1	TRBJ1-4	TGCGCCAGCAGCTTGGGCTGGACAGCTCGCGAGGAAAAACTGTTTTTT	CASSLGWTAREEKLFF
.	.	TRBV11-2	TRBJ2-7	TGTGCCAGCAGCTTGACAAACGCCTACGAGCAGTACTTC	CASSLTNAYEQYF
.	.	TRBV7-9	TRBJ2-1	TGTGCCAGCAGCTTAGTTAGTATAGAGTCCTACAATGAGCAGTTCTTC	CASSLVSIESYNEQFF
.	.	TRBV1	TRBJ2-3	TGCACCAGCAGCCATCAGTTTAGCACAGATACGCAGTATTTT	CTSSHQFSTDTQYF
.	.	TRBV15	TRBJ2-1	TGTGCCACCAGTTACGGGGGTAGCTCCTACAATGAGCAGTTCTTC	CATSYGGSSYNEQFF
.	.	TRBV5-1	TRBJ2-2	TGCGCCAGCAGCGTCCGGGTCCCGAACACCGGGGAGCTGTTTTTT	CASSVRVPNTGELFF
.	TRBD2	TRBV7-2	TRBJ2-2	TGTGCCAGCAGCTTGGGACTAGCGTACAACACCGGGGAGCTGTTTTTT	CASSLGLAYNTGELFF
.	.	TRBV5-3	TRBJ1-4	TGTGCCAGAAGCTTGAATTTCATAGTTAATGAAAAACTGTTTTTT	CARSLNFIVNEKLFF
.	.	TRBV9	TRBJ2-2	TGTGCCAGCAGCGGGGACATTGGTTTGGGGGAGCTGTTTTTT	CASSGDIGLGELFF
.	.	TRBV30	TRBJ2-1	TGTGCCTTCGGGGAACGCAATGAGCAGTTCTTC	CAFGERNEQFF